This T cell receptor beta chain was recovered during a study of a mutant IDH1 vaccine in newly diagnosed glioma. Clones were read by immunoSEQ multiplex PCR, and TCRdb kept only the in-frame ones, dropping some. The table has around 62,000 clones, over 75% seen once. This clone was counted once. As yet, its antigen is unknown. Per germline, CDR1 SGHKS and CDR2 YYEKEE (reference sequence). The CDR3 runs 12 residues. V gave up 4 bases and J gave up 10 bases; unmatched junction bases: 7. The time point here: week 11, during vaccination. The investigators gave 300 ug of mutant IDH1 20-mer peptide in each vaccine dose, together with topical imiquimod.

The TCR sequence derives from a man in his forties with glioma. Sequencing was performed on PBMCs, taken from a glioma patient whose treatment included an IDH1 peptide vaccine. The chain combines TRBV5-5 with TRBJ1-1, with 7 bases fitting TRBD1. In nucleotides, the CDR3 is TGTGCCAGCAGCCCGGGGACAGTTGGAGCTTTCTTT. Its protein is CASSPGTVGAFF.